These 29 T cell receptor beta chains originate from one sample sequenced in a study of technical replicates of blood from a handful of donors. Measured with immunoSEQ multiplex PCR; TCRdb has only the in-frame clones, and not every one. This table has 13,000 to 15,000 clones, roughly 80% appearing once. Specimen: PBMCs. The origin of the receptors is a human donor in good health.

V usage is TRBV6-1 and J usage is TRBJ1-5, with TRBD1 as a possible D gene (6 bases). The CDR3 consists of 17 residues. The germline CDR1 and CDR2 sequences are MNHNS and SASEGT. V lost 0 bases and J 2 bases, leaving 14 bases between the germline ends. The CDR3 bases are TGTGCCAGCAGTGAAGCGTACACGGGGGGCCGCAATCAGCCCCAGCATTTT. Translating it yields CASSEAYTGGRNQPQHF.

This clone was counted a few times. The V gene is TRBV5-1, the J gene TRBJ1-2, with a possible D match to TRBD1 (6 bases). Trimming left V 3 bases short and J 6 bases short, with 21 bases between. The V gene's germline CDR1 is SGHRS and CDR2 YFSETQ. The CDR3 is made up of 16 amino acids. CDR3 in amino acids: CASSSSLSTGDHGYTF. DNA of the CDR3: TGCGCCAGCAGCTCCTCCCTTTCGACAGGTGACCATGGCTACACCTTC.

V is TRBV18 and J is TRBJ1-1, with 7 bases aligning to TRBD1. Trimming cost V 3 bases and J 1 base; bases outside gene matches: 8. CDR1 is KGHSH, CDR2 LQKENI, per germline. This CDR3 comprises 16 residues. The CDR3 DNA reads TGTGCCAGCTCACCCAGACAGGGAGGATCGAACACTGAAGCTTTCTTT. Amino acid sequence: CASSPRQGGSNTEAFF. Filled out from reference TRBV18 and TRBJ1-1, the complete variable domain reads NAGVMQNPRHLVRRRGQEARLRCSPMKGHSHVYWYRQLPEEGLKFMVYLQKENIIDESGMPKERFSAEFPKEGPSILRIQQVVRGDSAAYFCASSPRQGGSNTEAFFGQGTRLTVV.

This clone has just one count. This chain links TRBV27 with TRBJ2-4, with 8 nucleotides matching TRBD1. The V gene's germline CDR1 is MNHEY and CDR2 SMNVEV (reference sequence). The CDR3 has 13 amino acids. J lost 9 bases, V lost 6 bases, and 7 bases had no gene match. DNA for the CDR3: TGTGCCAGCAGCCTGGGACAGGCAGGCATTCAGTACTTC. Amino acid sequence: CASSLGQAGIQYF.

This clone has just one count. CDR3 DNA sequence: TGTGCCATCACCCCTTCCGTGGGGGGTGAGCAGTACTTC. The encoded protein is CAITPSVGGEQYF. The chain joins TRBV10-3 to TRBJ2-7; TRBD2 might be the D (6 bases). Germline V lookup: CDR1 ENHRY, CDR2 SYGVKD. This CDR3 has 13 residues. V lost 7 bases to trimming and J lost 7 bases, with 17 bases between them.

The gene calls are TRBV7-9 and TRBJ2-1; D is perhaps TRBD2 (6 bases). The germline V gene has CDR1 SEHNR and CDR2 FQNEAQ (reference sequence). The V end lost 11 bases, the J end lost 3 bases, and 14 bases lay between the germline ends. The CDR3 loop spans 13 amino acids. CDR3 nucleotides: TGTGCCGTTGGTGGGGACTTCTACAATGAGCAGTTCTTC. Protein product: CAVGGDFYNEQFF.

The genes are TRBV5-6 and TRBJ2-7; 7 bases map to TRBD2. Germline assignment: CDR1 SGHDT and CDR2 YYEEEE. The CDR3 loop spans 16 amino acids. J lost 3 bases, V lost 4 bases, and 13 bases had no gene match. The CDR3 protein is CASSLKYGLDRYEQYF. CDR3 coding DNA: TGTGCCAGCAGCCTAAAGTATGGACTAGACCGCTACGAGCAGTACTTC. Complete variable domain (other parts from reference TRBV5-6 and TRBJ2-7): DAGVTQSPTHLIKTRGQQVTLRCSPKSGHDTVSWYQQALGQGPQFIFQYYEEEERQRGNFPDRFSGHQFPNYSSELNVNALLLGDSALYLCASSLKYGLDRYEQYFGPGTRLTVT.

This rearrangement joins TRBV10-3 to TRBJ2-3; D call uncertain. The CDR3 sequence is 15 residues long. Germline CDR1 is ENHRY and CDR2 is SYGVKD. Trimming took off 4 bases at V and 6 bases at J, with 17 bases between the two ends. The CDR3 DNA follows: TGTGCCATCAGTGGAGGCCCGTCTGTAGGTGATACGCAGTATTTT. Translating it yields CAISGGPSVGDTQYF.

The chain combines TRBV27 with TRBJ2-2; 8 bases match TRBD1. CDR1 MNHEY and CDR2 SMNVEV come from the germline V gene (reference sequence). This CDR3 region has 16 residues. V lost 5 bases to trimming and J lost 1 base; unmatched junction nucleotides: 6. CDR3 loop: CASSPWTGWNTGELFF. The CDR3 region has the DNA TGTGCCAGCAGTCCCTGGACAGGGTGGAACACCGGGGAGCTGTTTTTT.

The rearrangement joins TRBV2 to TRBJ2-7; TRBD2 agrees at 9 bases. The CDR3 runs to 18 residues. J lost 2 bases, V lost 1 base, and 12 bases had no gene match. CDR1 SNHLY and CDR2 FYNNEI come from the germline V gene. The CDR3 DNA is TGTGCCAGCAGTGAAGGTCGGGCTAGCGGGGAGGGCACCTACGAGCAGTACTTC. It codes for CASSEGRASGEGTYEQYF. Full variable domain (missing parts from reference TRBV2 and TRBJ2-7): EPEVTQTPSHQVTQMGQEVILRCVPISNHLYFYWYRQILGQKVEFLVSFYNNEISEKSEIFDDQFSVERPDGSNFTLKIRSTKLEDSAMYFCASSEGRASGEGTYEQYFGPGTRLTVT.

The V call is TRBV5-1, the J call TRBJ2-7; the D gene is possibly TRBD1 (6 bases). Germline V gives CDR1 SGHRS, CDR2 YFSETQ. This CDR3 has 15 residues. Between the trimmed V and J ends, which lost 3 bases and 0 bases, there was a span of 13 bases. DNA of the CDR3: TGCGCCAGCAGCTCAGGACAGACTGCCTCCTACGAGCAGTACTTC. This sequence encodes CASSSGQTASYEQYF.

The chain employs TRBV18 and TRBJ2-7, with 10 bases matching TRBD1. The CDR3 spans 16 residues. Trimming at V came to 1 base and at J to 6 bases, leaving 9 bases not matched to a gene. Germline V CDR1 and CDR2: KGHSH, LQKENI. CDR3 residues: CASSPLGLGQGIEQYF. The DNA of the CDR3 is TGTGCCAGCTCACCACTCGGATTGGGACAGGGGATCGAGCAGTACTTC.

The genes are TRBV28 and TRBJ2-5; D perhaps matches TRBD2 (5 bases). Germline values: CDR1 MDHEN, CDR2 SYDVKM. CDR3 length: 16 residues. The V end was cut by 4 bases, the J end by 4 bases, with 19 bases between. The CDR3 nucleotides are TGTGCCAGCAGTTCCCCCTCCCGGGGAGAGGTAGAGACCCAGTACTTC. It encodes CASSSPSRGEVETQYF.

This chain uses TRBV7-6 with TRBJ2-3, with 10 bases lining up with TRBD2. The CDR3 runs to 15 residues. V was clipped by 6 bases and J by 1 base; unmatched bases: 4. Germline-derived CDR1 and CDR2 are SGHVS and FNYEAQ. The CDR3 spells CASRLAGLGTDTQYF. CDR3 DNA sequence: TGTGCCAGCAGACTAGCGGGATTGGGCACAGATACGCAGTATTTT.

The chain joins TRBV5-1 to TRBJ2-7; TRBD1 aligns across 9 bases. Germline trimming cut 4 bases from V and 5 bases from J; bases unmatched to any gene: 7. From germline, CDR1 is SGHRS and CDR2 YFSETQ. CDR3 length equals 14 residues. The CDR3 nucleotides read TGCGCCAGCAGCGGGGGACAGGGTGAGCACGAGCAGTACTTC. Encoded protein: CASSGGQGEHEQYF.

The chain combines TRBV5-1 with TRBJ1-1, with unresolved D. Germline-derived CDR1 and CDR2 are SGHRS and YFSETQ. This CDR3 region has 14 residues. Trimming stripped 4 bases from V and 1 base from J, with 11 bases between. CDR3 sequence reads: CASSPYNGNTEAFF. CDR3 sequence (DNA): TGCGCCAGCAGCCCCTATAATGGGAACACTGAAGCTTTCTTT.

V is TRBV29-1 and J is TRBJ2-5; 7 bases map to TRBD2. The CDR3 has 14 amino acids. V trimming: 6 bases; J trimming: 1 base; junction bases outside the gene matches: 8. Germline assignment: CDR1 SQVTM and CDR2 ANQGSEA. CDR3 loop: CSVSPGTTQETQYF. As DNA, the CDR3 is TGCAGCGTGTCACCGGGGACTACCCAAGAGACCCAGTACTTC.

The chain is built from TRBV28 and TRBJ1-4; tentatively, D is TRBD1 (5 bases). Germline values: CDR1 MDHEN, CDR2 SYDVKM. The CDR3 sequence is 14 residues long. The V end lost 6 bases, the J end lost 8 bases, and 16 bases lay between the germline ends. The CDR3, as DNA: TGTGCCAGCAGCCTGGGGGGGGTAGGGGAAAAACTGTTTTTT. This encodes CASSLGGVGEKLFF.

The V and J genes are TRBV6-1 and TRBJ2-5, with a tentative D call TRBD2 (6 bases). Germline V gene lookup returns CDR1 MNHNS and CDR2 SASEGT. The CDR3 is 13 residues long. Trimming took off 8 bases at V and 1 base at J, with 11 bases between the two ends. The CDR3 reads CASGNSGQETQYF. In DNA, the CDR3 is TGTGCCAGCGGTAATAGCGGCCAAGAGACCCAGTACTTC.

The rearrangement uses TRBV2 and TRBJ2-2, with TRBD2 matching over 10 bases. From germline, CDR1 is SNHLY and CDR2 FYNNEI. Trimming removed 5 bases from V and 3 bases from J; junction bases left unmatched: 3. The CDR3 covers 15 residues. As DNA, the CDR3 is TGTGCCAGCAGTCCGACTAGCGGGTACACCGGGGAGCTGTTTTTT. Protein product: CASSPTSGYTGELFF.

This clone was counted once. The rearrangement uses TRBV18 and TRBJ1-1, with 9 nucleotides matching TRBD1. The CDR3 covers 16 residues. The J segment lost 5 bases and the V segment lost 3 bases, leaving 10 bases of the junction unmatched. Germline V gene lookup returns CDR1 KGHSH and CDR2 LQKENI. CDR3 sequence reads: CASSPGQGMVETEAFF. CDR3 bases: TGTGCCAGCTCACCCGGACAGGGGATGGTCGAAACTGAAGCTTTCTTT.

The genes are TRBV7-9 and TRBJ2-3, with a tentative D call TRBD2 (5 bases). CDR1 is SEHNR and CDR2 is FQNEAQ in the germline V gene (reference sequence). There are 16 residues in the CDR3. Trimming cost V 6 bases and J 2 bases, with 18 bases left between them. The CDR3 nucleotides are TGTGCCAGCAGACTCAGGACCGGGAAAATCACAGATACGCAGTATTTT. As protein: CASRLRTGKITDTQYF.

This sequence joins TRBV27 and TRBJ1-5; 7 nucleotides line up with TRBD1. Unmatched junction bases numbered 8, after V lost 6 bases and J lost 6 bases. Germline V CDR1 and CDR2: MNHEY, SMNVEV (reference sequence). The CDR3 length is 14 residues. This chain's CDR3 is CASRLTGTRQPQHF. In DNA form, the CDR3 reads TGTGCCAGCAGACTGACAGGGACGCGTCAGCCCCAGCATTTT.

This rearrangement joins TRBV7-9 to TRBJ2-1, with TRBD2 identical over 8 bases. Germline values: CDR1 SEHNR, CDR2 FQNEAQ (reference sequence). The CDR3 has 15 residues. The junction had 3 bases not matched to a gene; V was cut back by 5 bases and J by 0 bases. CDR3 DNA sequence: TGTGCCAGCAGCCCCCTAGCGGGCTCCTACAATGAGCAGTTCTTC. Its protein is CASSPLAGSYNEQFF.

This clone came up a few times. The chain joins TRBV6-1 to TRBJ2-7; 7 positions agree with TRBD2. The CDR3 has 15 amino acids. CDR1 and CDR2 (germline): MNHNS, SASEGT. J was trimmed by 6 bases and V by 4 bases; bases with no gene match: 12. The CDR3 DNA follows: TGTGCCAGCAGTGCTGAGATGGTCGCGGGAGTCGAGCAGTACTTC. Translation gives CASSAEMVAGVEQYF.

The rearrangement uses TRBV7-3 and TRBJ2-1; D is perhaps TRBD2 (6 bases). Germline CDR1 is SGHTA and CDR2 is FQGTGA. The ends were cut back, 1 base at V and 9 bases at J, with 19 bases in the middle. The CDR3 is made up of 16 amino acids. CDR3 region: CASSLITGDPTSEQFF. The CDR3 DNA sequence: TGTGCCAGCAGCTTAATTACGGGGGACCCTACAAGTGAGCAGTTCTTC.

The chain links TRBV5-6 to TRBJ2-7; 11 bases are a match to TRBD2. CDR3 size: 15 residues. CDR1 is SGHDT, CDR2 YYEEEE, per germline. Unmatched junction bases numbered 5, after V lost 3 bases and J lost 3 bases. The CDR3 is CASSSRLAGIYEQYF. In DNA form, the CDR3 reads TGTGCCAGCAGCTCCCGACTAGCGGGAATCTACGAGCAGTACTTC.

This chain connects TRBV30 to TRBJ1-2, with D unclear. Germline loops: CDR1 GTSNPN, CDR2 SVGIG (reference sequence). The V end was cut by 2 bases, the J end by 5 bases, with 12 bases between. CDR3 length: 13 amino acids. CDR3 loop: CAWSRGDLYGYTF. CDR3 DNA: TGTGCCTGGAGTAGAGGAGACCTATATGGCTACACCTTC.

This clone was counted once. The rearrangement joins TRBV18 to TRBJ2-1; D gene uncertain. V lost 3 bases to trimming and J lost 10 bases, with 10 bases between them. The CDR3 is made up of 12 amino acids. Germline V gene lookup returns CDR1 KGHSH and CDR2 LQKENI. In DNA, the CDR3 is TGTGCCAGCTCACCGGGCAGTTGGGAGCAGTTCTTC. The encoded protein is CASSPGSWEQFF.